The clone carrying this T cell receptor beta chain has a single count. This record belongs to a study of blood T cell repertoires in COVID-19. The assay was immunoSEQ multiplex PCR, and TCRdb's table has in-frame clones only and misses some. The data contain about 190,000 clones, roughly 89% of them singletons. This clonotype was sampled from a man aged 40-50 years with acute or convalescent COVID-19. Sample: peripheral blood.

The CDR3 bases are TGTGCCAGTAGTATAATGGGAACAGGGGGTCAGCCCCAGCATTTT. Its protein product is CASSIMGTGGQPQHF. J is TRBJ1-5 and V is TRBV19; 8 positions agree with TRBD1. The ends lost 2 bases at V and 6 bases at J; junction bases unmatched: 6. This CDR3 has 15 residues. Germline CDR1 is LNHDA and CDR2 is SQIVND (reference sequence).